Listed below are T cell receptor beta chains from one sample, sequenced in a study of T cell repertoires in cytomegalovirus infection. Via MiXCR, TCRdb re-called the reads, giving one row per CDR3 protein. The data hold some 920,000 distinct CDR3 sequences, with roughly 30% observed a single time. No antigen is known for these receptors. The sample was cultured CD8+ T cells from PBMCs, taken from culture after CMV antigen stimulation. These receptors were obtained from a human donor in good health (CMV status not recorded). Some clones in this sample may be carry-over from other donors' samples. Both conserved end residues are part of each CDR3. The D gene is left open where the match is weak. Expanded clones are given a class, and other clones once, few, many or no size at all.

clone_size: NA
j_call: TRBJ2-3
d_call: TRBD2
v_call: TRBV27
cdr3_nt: TGTGCCAGCAGCCTAAGGACTAGCGGGGGGGTCGGGGATACGCAGTATTTT
cdr3_aa: CASSLRTSGGVGDTQYF

clone_size: few
j_call: TRBJ2-6
d_call: NA
v_call: TRBV28
cdr3_nt: TGTGCCAGCAGTTTATGGCACCTGAACAGGGTTTCTGGGGCCAACGTCCTGACTTTC
cdr3_aa: CASSLWHLNRVSGANVLTF

clone_size: NA
j_call: TRBJ2-7
d_call: NA
v_call: TRBV7-2
cdr3_nt: TGTGCCAGCAGCGTAGCGGACAGACCCTACGAGCAGTACTTC
cdr3_aa: CASSVADRPYEQYF

clone_size: few
j_call: TRBJ2-1
d_call: TRBD1
v_call: TRBV6-6
cdr3_nt: TGTGCCAGCAGCCAAACGATGGGACAGGGCCCATCTTCCTCCTACAATGAGCAGTTCTTC
cdr3_aa: CASSQTMGQGPSSSYNEQFF

clone_size: NA
j_call: TRBJ1-3
d_call: NA
v_call: TRBV6-6
cdr3_nt: TGTGCCAGCAGCCCACTGTCTGGAAACACCATATATTTT
cdr3_aa: CASSPLSGNTIYF

clone_size: NA
j_call: TRBJ2-7
d_call: NA
v_call: TRBV7-3
cdr3_nt: TGTGCCAGCAGCTGGGGGGCAGGGGAAGACTCCTACGAGCAGTACTTC
cdr3_aa: CASSWGAGEDSYEQYF

clone_size: NA
j_call: TRBJ1-2
d_call: NA
v_call: TRBV12-3/TRBV12-4
cdr3_nt: TGTGCCAGCAGCCAGGGTATAGTTGGCTACACCTTC
cdr3_aa: CASSQGIVGYTF

clone_size: NA
j_call: TRBJ1-1
d_call: NA
v_call: TRBV20-1
cdr3_nt: TGCAGTGCACCGGGATCTAACACTGAAGCTTTCTTT
cdr3_aa: CSAPGSNTEAFF

clone_size: NA
j_call: TRBJ2-1
d_call: NA
v_call: TRBV24-1
cdr3_nt: TGTGCCACCAGTGATTTGTGGGGAAACAATGAGCAGTTCTTC
cdr3_aa: CATSDLWGNNEQFF

clone_size: few
j_call: TRBJ2-1
d_call: NA
v_call: TRBV6-6
cdr3_nt: TGTGCCAGCGAGGAGACGGGCATAACCTACTACAATGAGCAGTTCTTC
cdr3_aa: CASEETGITYYNEQFF

clone_size: many
j_call: TRBJ2-2
d_call: NA
v_call: TRBV6-6
cdr3_nt: TGTGCCAGCAGTTACCCCACACCGGCGAACACCGGGGAGCTGTTTTTT
cdr3_aa: CASSYPTPANTGELFF

clone_size: few
j_call: TRBJ2-2
d_call: NA
v_call: TRBV2
cdr3_nt: TGTGCCAGCAGAGTAAGGGTAGCTGGGAACACCGGGGAGCTGTTTTTT
cdr3_aa: CASRVRVAGNTGELFF

clone_size: NA
j_call: TRBJ1-3
d_call: NA
v_call: TRBV7-9
cdr3_nt: TGTGCCAGCAAGAAAGACGGCTCTGGAAACACCATATATTTT
cdr3_aa: CASKKDGSGNTIYF

clone_size: many
j_call: TRBJ1-5
d_call: NA
v_call: TRBV7-9
cdr3_nt: TGTGCCAGCAGCTTAGGCACAGGGAACCGCAATCAGCCCCAGCATTTT
cdr3_aa: CASSLGTGNRNQPQHF

clone_size: few
j_call: TRBJ2-2
d_call: NA
v_call: TRBV7-6
cdr3_nt: TGTGCCAGCAGCCCCGCCGGGACTGGGGGACTTTACACCGGGGAGCTGTTTTTT
cdr3_aa: CASSPAGTGGLYTGELFF

clone_size: many
j_call: TRBJ2-1
d_call: TRBD1
v_call: TRBV12-3/TRBV12-4
cdr3_nt: TGTGCCACCAGGACAGGCTCCTACAATGAGCAGTTCTTC
cdr3_aa: CATRTGSYNEQFF

clone_size: many
j_call: TRBJ1-1
d_call: NA
v_call: TRBV12-3/TRBV12-4
cdr3_nt: TGTGCCAGCAGTTTAGCGCGTGGCAGACCTGAAGCTTTCTTT
cdr3_aa: CASSLARGRPEAFF

clone_size: NA
j_call: TRBJ2-3
d_call: NA
v_call: TRBV5-1
cdr3_nt: TGCGTCAGCAGCCGAGGGGGGAGCACAGATACGCAGTATTTT
cdr3_aa: CVSSRGGSTDTQYF

clone_size: many
j_call: TRBJ2-7
d_call: NA
v_call: TRBV7-8
cdr3_nt: TGTGCCAGCAGCCCCCGGACGGGCAGAGTTAACCACGAGCAGTACTTC
cdr3_aa: CASSPRTGRVNHEQYF

clone_size: NA
j_call: TRBJ2-5
d_call: NA
v_call: TRBV4-1
cdr3_nt: TGCGCCAGCAGCCAAACAAGAATAAAATACCAAGAGACCCAGTACTTC
cdr3_aa: CASSQTRIKYQETQYF

clone_size: NA
j_call: TRBJ2-3
d_call: NA
v_call: TRBV6-1
cdr3_nt: TGTGCCAGCGACTTCGTGGGCGCAGATACGCAGTATTTT
cdr3_aa: CASDFVGADTQYF

clone_size: NA
j_call: TRBJ2-1
d_call: TRBD1
v_call: TRBV7-9
cdr3_nt: TGTGCCAGCAGCCATGTGGACAGGGTGGGGGGTGAGCAGTTCTTC
cdr3_aa: CASSHVDRVGGEQFF

clone_size: few
j_call: TRBJ1-2
d_call: NA
v_call: TRBV6-1
cdr3_nt: TGTGCCAGCAGTGAGCCTACAGCACCTAACTATGGCTACACCTTC
cdr3_aa: CASSEPTAPNYGYTF

clone_size: NA
j_call: TRBJ1-1
d_call: NA
v_call: TRBV20-1
cdr3_nt: TGCAGTGCTAGAGGCCCTATGAACACTGAAGCTTTCTTT
cdr3_aa: CSARGPMNTEAFF

clone_size: few
j_call: TRBJ2-5
d_call: TRBD1
v_call: TRBV6-1
cdr3_nt: TGTGCCAGCAGTTTCTCCGGGACAGCCCTTGACAGGGAGACCCAGTACTTC
cdr3_aa: CASSFSGTALDRETQYF

clone_size: NA
j_call: TRBJ2-1
d_call: NA
v_call: TRBV14
cdr3_nt: TGTGCCAGCAGCCAAGATATCGGGCGGGGTCCCTACAATGAGCAGTTCTTC
cdr3_aa: CASSQDIGRGPYNEQFF

clone_size: few
j_call: TRBJ2-7
d_call: NA
v_call: TRBV7-2
cdr3_nt: TGTGCCAGCAGCTTAGGGACAAGATACTACGAGCAGTACTTC
cdr3_aa: CASSLGTRYYEQYF

clone_size: NA
j_call: TRBJ2-1
d_call: TRBD2
v_call: TRBV5-1
cdr3_nt: TGCGCCAGCTCCCGGGAGGGCGCGAAGAATGAGCAGTTCTTC
cdr3_aa: CASSREGAKNEQFF

clone_size: few
j_call: TRBJ1-5
d_call: NA
v_call: TRBV27
cdr3_nt: TGTGCCAGCAGTAGGGGCTTTAGCAATCAGCCCCAGCATTTT
cdr3_aa: CASSRGFSNQPQHF

clone_size: NA
j_call: TRBJ2-2
d_call: NA
v_call: TRBV11-2
cdr3_nt: TGTGCCAGCAGCCCAGCCGAGGTCGGTCTGACCGGGGAGCTGTTTTTT
cdr3_aa: CASSPAEVGLTGELFF

clone_size: NA
j_call: TRBJ1-5
d_call: NA
v_call: TRBV7-9
cdr3_nt: TGTGCCAGCAGCTTAGATGGGCTTAGCAATCAGCCCCAGCATTTT
cdr3_aa: CASSLDGLSNQPQHF

clone_size: NA
j_call: TRBJ1-4
d_call: NA
v_call: TRBV27
cdr3_nt: TGTGCCAGCAAAAGAGGGGCTAATGAAAAACTGTTTTTT
cdr3_aa: CASKRGANEKLFF

clone_size: NA
j_call: TRBJ1-2
d_call: TRBD1
v_call: TRBV20-1
cdr3_nt: TGCAGTGCTAGTGGGGGGGCAGGGGGCCTAGATGGGTATGGCTACACCTTC
cdr3_aa: CSASGGAGGLDGYGYTF

clone_size: NA
j_call: TRBJ1-1
d_call: NA
v_call: TRBV29-1
cdr3_nt: TGCAGCGTTGAGTGGGACGCAGACACTGAAGCTTTCTTT
cdr3_aa: CSVEWDADTEAFF

clone_size: NA
j_call: TRBJ1-2
d_call: NA
v_call: TRBV18
cdr3_nt: TGTGCCAGCTCACCCGATCGACGGGCAAGGGCCTTAGGGTATGGCTACACCTTC
cdr3_aa: CASSPDRRARALGYGYTF

clone_size: many
j_call: TRBJ1-2
d_call: NA
v_call: TRBV7-6
cdr3_nt: TGTGCCAGCAGCGGCCAAGACGGAAACTATGGCTACACCTTC
cdr3_aa: CASSGQDGNYGYTF

clone_size: few
j_call: TRBJ2-2
d_call: TRBD2
v_call: TRBV7-8
cdr3_nt: TGTGCCAGCAGCTTAAAGTCGGCGGGGGGGCGGGCCGGGGAGCTGTTTTTT
cdr3_aa: CASSLKSAGGRAGELFF

clone_size: NA
j_call: TRBJ1-1
d_call: NA
v_call: TRBV27
cdr3_nt: TGTGCCAGCAGTTTAGGCAGTAAGAACACTGAAGCTTTCTTT
cdr3_aa: CASSLGSKNTEAFF

clone_size: many
j_call: TRBJ1-5
d_call: NA
v_call: TRBV7-6
cdr3_nt: TGTGCCAGCAGCTTACCGTACAGGGTCTCCAATCAGCCCCAGCATTTT
cdr3_aa: CASSLPYRVSNQPQHF

clone_size: NA
j_call: TRBJ1-1
d_call: TRBD1
v_call: TRBV6-5
cdr3_nt: TGTGCCAGCAGTGCACGACAGGGGCGATCCACTGAAGCTTTCTTT
cdr3_aa: CASSARQGRSTEAFF